This T cell receptor (beta chain) was documented in a study of blood T cell repertoires in COVID-19. In the study overall: T cells, B-cell-depleted T cells, or PBMCs supplied cDNA or gDNA.

The CDR3 covers 16 residues. V lost 4 bases to trimming and J lost 5 bases; unmatched junction nucleotides: 10. The germline CDR1 and CDR2 sequences are SGHTA and FQGTGA. Adults between roughly 18 and 95 years of age took part from about two dozen US areas. Participant-given clinical history determined each cohort assignment. Original handling: Amplification of reference gene primers was used by the study to estimate nucleated cell counts. Profiling relied on immunoSEQ multiplex PCR, and the TCRdb table lists in-frame clones only, not all of them. V and J calls and clone size follow that table, whereas D and trimming were derived from the DNA. The sample contains about 210,000 clones, 75% to 85% of which appear only once.

The specimen sequenced was PBMCs or T cells enriched from blood (not recorded which). This clonotype was sampled from a man aged 30-40 years with acute COVID-19. This chain uses TRBV7-3 with TRBJ2-5; 10 bases map to TRBD2. Here the CDR3 reads CASSSSGTSVGETQYF. The CDR3 coding sequence is TGTGCCAGCAGCTCCTCCGGGACTAGCGTGGGGGAGACCCAGTACTTC.